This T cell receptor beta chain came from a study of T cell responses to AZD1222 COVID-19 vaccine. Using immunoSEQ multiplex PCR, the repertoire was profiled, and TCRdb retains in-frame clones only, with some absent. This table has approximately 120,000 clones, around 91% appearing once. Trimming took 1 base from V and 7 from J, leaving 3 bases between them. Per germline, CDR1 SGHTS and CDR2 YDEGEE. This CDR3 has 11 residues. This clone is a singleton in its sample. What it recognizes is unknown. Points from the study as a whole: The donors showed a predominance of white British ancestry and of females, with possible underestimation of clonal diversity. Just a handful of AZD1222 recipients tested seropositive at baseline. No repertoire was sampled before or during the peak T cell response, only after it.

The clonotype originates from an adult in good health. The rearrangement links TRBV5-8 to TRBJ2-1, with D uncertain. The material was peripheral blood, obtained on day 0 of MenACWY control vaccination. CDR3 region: CASSLYNEQFF. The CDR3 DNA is TGTGCCAGCAGCTTGTATAATGAGCAGTTCTTC.